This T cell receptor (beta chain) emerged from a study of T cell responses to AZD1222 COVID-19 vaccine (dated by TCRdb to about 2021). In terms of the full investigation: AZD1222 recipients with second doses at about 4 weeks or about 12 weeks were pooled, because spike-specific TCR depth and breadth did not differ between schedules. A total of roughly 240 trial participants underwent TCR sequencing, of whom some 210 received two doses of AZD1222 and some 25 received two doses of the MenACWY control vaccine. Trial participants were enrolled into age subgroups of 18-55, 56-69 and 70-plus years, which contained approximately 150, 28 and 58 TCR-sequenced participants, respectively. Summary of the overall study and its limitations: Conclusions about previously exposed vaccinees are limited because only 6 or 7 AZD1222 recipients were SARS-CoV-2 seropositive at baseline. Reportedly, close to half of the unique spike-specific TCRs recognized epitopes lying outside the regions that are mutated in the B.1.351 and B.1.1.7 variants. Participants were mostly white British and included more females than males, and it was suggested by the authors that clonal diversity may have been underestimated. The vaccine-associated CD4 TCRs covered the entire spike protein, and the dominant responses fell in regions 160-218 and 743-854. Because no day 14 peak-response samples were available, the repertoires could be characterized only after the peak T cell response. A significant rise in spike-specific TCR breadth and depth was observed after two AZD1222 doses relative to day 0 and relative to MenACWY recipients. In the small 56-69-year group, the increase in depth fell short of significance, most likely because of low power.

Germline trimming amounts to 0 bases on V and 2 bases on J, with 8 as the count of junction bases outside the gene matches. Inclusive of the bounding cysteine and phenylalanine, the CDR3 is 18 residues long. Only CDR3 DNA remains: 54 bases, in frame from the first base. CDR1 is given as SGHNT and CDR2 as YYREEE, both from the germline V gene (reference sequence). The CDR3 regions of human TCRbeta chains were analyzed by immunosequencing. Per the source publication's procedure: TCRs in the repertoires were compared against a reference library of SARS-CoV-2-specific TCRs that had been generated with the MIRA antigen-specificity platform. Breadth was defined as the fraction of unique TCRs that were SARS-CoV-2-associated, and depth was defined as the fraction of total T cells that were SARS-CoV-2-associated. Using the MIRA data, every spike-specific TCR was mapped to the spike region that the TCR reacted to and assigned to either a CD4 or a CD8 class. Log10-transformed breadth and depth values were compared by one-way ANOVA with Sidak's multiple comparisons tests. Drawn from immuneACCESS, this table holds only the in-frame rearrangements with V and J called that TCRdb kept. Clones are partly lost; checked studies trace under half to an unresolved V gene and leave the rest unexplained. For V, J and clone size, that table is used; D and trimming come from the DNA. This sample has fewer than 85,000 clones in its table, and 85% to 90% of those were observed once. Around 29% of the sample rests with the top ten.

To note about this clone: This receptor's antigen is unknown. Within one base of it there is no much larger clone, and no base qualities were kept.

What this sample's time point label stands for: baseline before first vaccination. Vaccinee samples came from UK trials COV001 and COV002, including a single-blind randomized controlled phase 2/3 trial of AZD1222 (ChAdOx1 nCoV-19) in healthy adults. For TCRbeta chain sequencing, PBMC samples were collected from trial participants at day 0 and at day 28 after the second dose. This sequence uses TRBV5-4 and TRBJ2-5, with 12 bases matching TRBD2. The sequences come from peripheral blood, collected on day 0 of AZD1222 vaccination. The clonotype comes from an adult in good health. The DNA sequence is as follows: TGTGCCAGCAGCTTGGCCGCCAGACTAGCGGGAGATCAAGAGACCCAGTACTTC. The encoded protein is CASSLAARLAGDQETQYF.